This T cell receptor beta chain stems from a study of blood T cell repertoires in COVID-19. Study as a whole: The United States, Italy and Spain provided the acute and convalescent COVID-19 samples.

From germline, CDR1 is SNHLY and CDR2 FYNNEI. This CDR3 has 12 amino acids. Unmatched junction bases numbered 9, after V lost 10 bases and J lost 7 bases. In the authors' methods: Estimation of nucleated cell counts was performed using reference gene primer amplification. Repertoires were generated with immunoSEQ multiplex PCR, while TCRdb's copy carries only in-frame clones and drops some. The D gene and trimming were derived from the DNA, and the V and J assignments and clone size from that table. The sample lists under 350,000 clones, 70% to 90% occurring once. V gene TRBV2 combines with J gene TRBJ1-1; 7 bases map to TRBD1. Source material: PBMCs or T cells enriched from blood (not recorded which). The receptor was derived from a middle-aged woman with acute COVID-19. CDR3 nucleotide sequence: TGTGCCACTCAGCGACAGGGTGGTGAAGCTTTCTTT. This sequence encodes CATQRQGGEAFF.